This TCR beta chain comes out of a study of monozygotic twins with inflammatory bowel disease. TCRdb reprocessed the 5' RACE reads and reports one entry per CDR3 protein, with no DNA. The sample includes approximately 400,000 distinct CDR3 sequences. The CDR3 is made up of 17 amino acids. Germline assignment: CDR1 MNHEY and CDR2 SVGEGT. The chain couples TRBV6-2 or TRBV6-3 to TRBJ2-1; TCRdb's D call, TRBD2, is unchecked because there is no DNA. This receptor was taken from a human donor with ulcerative colitis or Crohn's disease, or a healthy co-twin of an affected twin (not recorded which). What was sequenced was blood. The chain's CDR3 is CASTPGTSGRRGNEQFF.